This T cell receptor beta chain appears in the sequencing data of a study of ipilimumab plus nivolumab after autologous stem cell transplantation (dated by TCRdb to the early 2020s). Some background on the complete study: Trial patients received a median of about 5 ipilimumab doses and 8 nivolumab doses. Primary refractory and relapsed disease were included in the DLBCL cohort, with 18-month progression-free survival of roughly 89% and 26%, respectively. The trial enrolled patients with high-risk diffuse large B cell lymphoma, mature T cell lymphoma, or multiple myeloma undergoing autologous transplant. Thirty-five patients made up the trial's intent-to-treat population.

CDR1 MNHEY and CDR2 SVGAGI were looked up in the germline V gene. CDR3 length: 15 amino acids, cysteine to phenylalanine. The entry retains the CDR3 DNA only, 45 bases that are in frame from base 1. V drops 6 bases and J drops 13 bases, leaving 27 bases in between. On this clone: What antigen it recognizes has not been identified. Base quality data are lacking; no much larger clone is found one base away.

Checkpoint therapy began 14 to 28 days after autologous transplant, with ipilimumab given at 1 mg/kg intravenously on day 1 of selected weeks. Patients received nivolumab at 3 mg/kg intravenously on day 1 of weeks 1, 4, 7, 10, and every two weeks through week 26. This was a Phase Ib clinical trial that tested ipilimumab plus nivolumab, given as combined checkpoint inhibition, for consolidation following autologous stem cell transplantation. What the authors observed across the whole study: The authors concluded that combined checkpoint inhibition appeared tolerable when used as consolidation after transplant. The authors stated that profiles of the T cell receptor repertoire, regulatory T cell phenotype and gut microbiota provided a biologic rationale for studying this approach further.

The method behind the library was the immunoSEQ multiplex PCR assay. TCRdb obtained this table from immuneACCESS and retained in-frame rearrangements with V and J assigned. These tables miss some clones; where compared with another copy, unresolved V genes account for less than half of the shortfall, and the remainder is unexplained. The sample table shows about 22,000 clones, and less than 85% are seen once. The top ten clonotypes cover around a quarter of the sample. The specimen comprised PBMCs, sampled in a trial of ipilimumab plus nivolumab as post-transplant consolidation. The rearranged chain carries TRBV6-5 and TRBJ1-2, with TRBD1 as a weak D call on 5 bases. The TCR sequence derives from a male donor with diffuse large B-cell lymphoma. The CDR3 region: CASRPLLRGDVGSTF. The bases read TGTGCCAGCAGGCCCCTTTTGAGAGGGGACGTAGGATCCACCTTC.